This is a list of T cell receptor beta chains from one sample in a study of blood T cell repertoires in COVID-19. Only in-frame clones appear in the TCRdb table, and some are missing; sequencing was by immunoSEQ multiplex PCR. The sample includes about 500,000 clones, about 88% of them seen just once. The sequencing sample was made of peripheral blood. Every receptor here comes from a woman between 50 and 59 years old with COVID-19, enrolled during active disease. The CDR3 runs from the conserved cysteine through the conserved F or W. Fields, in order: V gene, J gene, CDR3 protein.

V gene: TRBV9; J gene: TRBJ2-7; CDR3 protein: CASSPYGTPREQYF
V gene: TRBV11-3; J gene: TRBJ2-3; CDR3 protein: CASSLGAGADTQYF
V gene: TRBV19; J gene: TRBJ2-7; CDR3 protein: CASSDTPGPRDEQYF
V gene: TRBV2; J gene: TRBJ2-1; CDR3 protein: CASRHRRGGLSSEQFF
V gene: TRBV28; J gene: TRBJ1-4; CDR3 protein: CASKSGDEKLFF
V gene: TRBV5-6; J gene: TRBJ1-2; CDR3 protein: CASSPRGSYGYTF
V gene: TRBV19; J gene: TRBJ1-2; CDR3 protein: CASSLGAGGYTF
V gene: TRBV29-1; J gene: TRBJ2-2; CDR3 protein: CSVRTGDTGELFF
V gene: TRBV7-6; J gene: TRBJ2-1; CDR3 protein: CASNPLRGGYNEQFF
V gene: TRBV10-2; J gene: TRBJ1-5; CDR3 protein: CASSESAVNQPQHF
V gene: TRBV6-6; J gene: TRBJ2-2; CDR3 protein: CASSFSGGADTGELFF
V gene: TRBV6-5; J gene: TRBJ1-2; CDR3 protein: CASSPQGTNYGYTF
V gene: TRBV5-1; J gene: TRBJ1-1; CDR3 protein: CASHIGGNTEAFF
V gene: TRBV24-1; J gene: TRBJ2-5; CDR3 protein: CATSDQGAQETQYF
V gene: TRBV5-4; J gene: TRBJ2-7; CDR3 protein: CASSFSGESYEQYF
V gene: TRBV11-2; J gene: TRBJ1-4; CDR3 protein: CASSLDGQGTRKLFF
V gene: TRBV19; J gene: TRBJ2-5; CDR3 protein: CASSIKASGGAGLETQYF
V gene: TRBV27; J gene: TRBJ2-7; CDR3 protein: CASGNRGSEQYF
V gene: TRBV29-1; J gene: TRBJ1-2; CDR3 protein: CSVEDRRNYGYTF
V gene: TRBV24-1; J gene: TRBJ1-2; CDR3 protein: CATSGPQWHYGYTF
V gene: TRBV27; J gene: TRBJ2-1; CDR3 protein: CASSLGLGEQFF
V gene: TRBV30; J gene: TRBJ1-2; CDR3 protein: CAWSADRGQDYGYTF
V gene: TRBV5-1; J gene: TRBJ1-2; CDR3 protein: CASSLAGGGYTF
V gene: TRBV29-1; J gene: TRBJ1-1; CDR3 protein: CTATGGLPTEAFF
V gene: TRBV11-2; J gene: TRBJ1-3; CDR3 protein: CASSFEQGTNTIYF
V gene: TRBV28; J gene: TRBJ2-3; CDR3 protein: CASTQIQAPATDTQYF
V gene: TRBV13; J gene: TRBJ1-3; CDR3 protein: CASSRGQGKDTIYF
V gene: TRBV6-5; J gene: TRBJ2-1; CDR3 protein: CASWDRGLNNEQFF
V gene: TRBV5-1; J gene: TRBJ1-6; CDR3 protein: CASTPIVFLSSYNSPLHF
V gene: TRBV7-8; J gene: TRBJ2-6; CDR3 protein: CASSLRGGTKSGANVLTF
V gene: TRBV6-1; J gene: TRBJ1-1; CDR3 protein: CASSERDTQKTEAFF
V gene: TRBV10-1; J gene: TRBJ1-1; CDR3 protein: CASSRDRANTEAFF
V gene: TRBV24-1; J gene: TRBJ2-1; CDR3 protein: CATSEADSRSYNEQFF
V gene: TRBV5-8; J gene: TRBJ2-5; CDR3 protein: CASSFDRVGGEGETQYF
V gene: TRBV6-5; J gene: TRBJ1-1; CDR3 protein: CASSRQTGPSEAFF
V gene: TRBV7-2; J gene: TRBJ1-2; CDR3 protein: CASSFGQGGIGGYTF
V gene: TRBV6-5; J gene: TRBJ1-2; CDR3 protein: CASSPRGGSGYTF
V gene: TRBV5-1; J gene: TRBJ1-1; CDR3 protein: CASSWDSNTEAFF
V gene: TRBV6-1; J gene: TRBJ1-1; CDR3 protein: CASSDRRGLNTEAFF
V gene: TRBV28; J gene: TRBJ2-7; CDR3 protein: CASSKAGGAYEQYF
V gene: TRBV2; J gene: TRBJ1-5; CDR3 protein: CASKAAGSNQPQHF
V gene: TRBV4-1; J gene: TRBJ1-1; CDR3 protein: CASSLRGGNTEAFF
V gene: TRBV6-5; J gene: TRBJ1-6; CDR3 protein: CASSYTGGPLHF
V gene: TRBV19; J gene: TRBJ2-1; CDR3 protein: CASSLPSGGTDEQFF
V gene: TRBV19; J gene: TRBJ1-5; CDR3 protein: CASAGTGGNQPQHF
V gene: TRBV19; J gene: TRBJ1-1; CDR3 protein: CASREDRNTEAFF
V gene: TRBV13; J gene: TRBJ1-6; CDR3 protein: CASSLGGSYNSPLHF
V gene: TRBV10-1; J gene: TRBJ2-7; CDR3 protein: CAIPLFMEGWYEQYF
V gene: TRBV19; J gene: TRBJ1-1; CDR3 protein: CASSTYRGMNTEAFF
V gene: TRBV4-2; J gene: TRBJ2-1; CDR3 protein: CASSPGGTLRFF
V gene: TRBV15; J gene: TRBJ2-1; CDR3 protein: CATSRREGEQFF
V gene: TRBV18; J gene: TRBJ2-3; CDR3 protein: CASSPVALSTDTQYF